One and the same sample provided the 7 T cell receptor beta chains below, sequenced in a study of CD8 T cells in ankylosing spondylitis. TCRdb called the 5' RACE reads again in MiXCR, with one record for every CDR3 protein. The table includes some 340,000 distinct CDR3 sequences, roughly 15% detected once. Sequencing was carried out using blood, either unsorted or a sorted T cell fraction (not recorded which). All receptors derive from a male donor with ankylosing spondylitis or in good health (not recorded which).

There are many counts of this clonotype. The chain is built from TRBV12-3 or TRBV12-4 and TRBJ2-1; the D call may be TRBD1 or TRBD2 (5 bases each). V gave up 4 bases and J gave up 10 bases, with 17 bases separating them. This CDR3 has 14 amino acids. In nucleotides, the CDR3 is TGTGCCAGCAGTTCCTCGGGACCAGCACGGGAGCAGTTCTTC. As protein: CASSSSGPAREQFF.

The gene calls are TRBV7-9 and TRBJ2-7; tentatively, D is TRBD1 (5 bases). The length of the CDR3 is 12 residues. The V and J ends lost 4 bases and 7 bases respectively, with 11 bases between them. The germline CDR1 and CDR2 sequences are SEHNR and FQNEAQ (reference sequence). DNA for the CDR3: TGTGCCAGCAGCTCAGGGTTTTTGGAGCAGTACTTC. It codes for CASSSGFLEQYF.

This clonotype was counted only a few times. V usage is TRBV19 and J usage is TRBJ2-1, with 7 bases lining up with TRBD1. The germline gives CDR1 LNHDA, CDR2 SQIVND (reference sequence). The V gene end was trimmed by 4 bases and the J gene end by 5 bases; junction bases not matched to a gene: 14. The CDR3 totals 17 residues. For the CDR3, the DNA is TGTGCCAGTAGTAGGACCGCCACAGGGGATGTCCACAATGAGCAGTTCTTC. Translation gives CASSRTATGDVHNEQFF. Combining the CDR3 with reference TRBV19 and TRBJ2-1 gives the whole variable domain DGGITQSPKYLFRKEGQNVTLSCEQNLNHDAMYWYRQDPGQGLRLIYYSQIVNDFQKGDIAEGYSVSREKKESFPLTVTSAQKNPTAFYLCASSRTATGDVHNEQFFGPGTRLTVL.

The chain links TRBV29-1 to TRBJ2-5; D remains ambiguous. The CDR3 runs to 12 residues. Germline values: CDR1 SQVTM, CDR2 ANQGSEA. V gave up 6 bases and J gave up 4 bases, with 12 bases separating them. CDR3 in amino acids: CSVETSPETQYF. The CDR3 DNA is TGCAGCGTGGAGACTTCGCCAGAGACCCAGTACTTC.

The chain employs TRBV29-1 and TRBJ1-1; possibly TRBD1 for D (6 bases). The V and J ends lost 2 bases and 1 base respectively, with 8 bases between them. The CDR3 is made up of 13 amino acids. In germline, CDR1 is SQVTM, CDR2 ANQGSEA. CDR3 protein: CSVERQANTEAFF. Written as DNA, the CDR3 is TGCAGCGTTGAAAGACAGGCGAACACTGAAGCTTTCTTT.

The chain uses TRBV15 and TRBJ2-2; 11 bases fit TRBD1. The CDR3 length is 15 residues. Germline CDR1 reads LNHNV; CDR2 reads YYDKDF (reference sequence). V lost 5 bases to trimming and J lost 4 bases; unmatched junction nucleotides: 3. The CDR3 reads CATSRDRGTTGELFF. The CDR3 region has the DNA TGTGCCACCAGCCGGGACAGGGGGACCACCGGGGAGCTGTTTTTT. The variable domain in full, with the rest retrieved from reference TRBV15 and TRBJ2-2, is DAMVIQNPRYQVTQFGKPVTLSCSQTLNHNVMYWYQQKSSQAPKLLFHYYDKDFNNEADTPDNFQSRRPNTSFCFLDIRSPGLGDTAMYLCATSRDRGTTGELFFGEGSRLTVL.

V usage is TRBV6-1 and J usage is TRBJ2-2; 11 bases line up with TRBD2. Per germline, CDR1 MNHNS and CDR2 SASEGT. The CDR3 runs to 16 residues. V gave up 7 bases and J gave up 2 bases; unmatched junction bases: 6. The CDR3 nucleotides read TGTGCCAGCACCGCGACTAGCGGGGTTAACACCGGGGAGCTGTTTTTT. Encoded protein: CASTATSGVNTGELFF.